Included here is one T cell receptor beta chain sequence, with context. Antigen unknown. The sample belongs to a study of T cell responses to AZD1222 COVID-19 vaccine. Study-wide points: The number of AZD1222 recipients seropositive at baseline was only five or six.

Profiling relied on immunoSEQ multiplex PCR, and the TCRdb table lists in-frame clones only, not all of them. There are about 140,000 clones in the sample, with approximately 2% held by the top ten. V was pared by 1 base and J by 2 bases, with 11 bases between. The V gene's germline CDR1 is SGHDN and CDR2 FVKESK. This CDR3 region has 15 residues. Sequencing was carried out using peripheral blood. J is TRBJ1-1 and V is TRBV14, with no clear D. This TCR came from an adult in good health. The DNA of the CDR3 is TGTGCCAGCAGCCAAGGTAACCGGGGAAACACTGAAGCTTTCTTT. Amino acids: CASSQGNRGNTEAFF.